The clone carrying this T cell receptor (beta chain) was observed once. The record originates from a study of patients and donors after allogeneic stem cell transplantation. One entry per CDR3 protein results from TCRdb running MiXCR on the RT-PCR reads. The sample lists about a million distinct CDR3 sequences; roughly 18% were seen once. CDR1 and CDR2 from the germline V gene are GTSNPN and SVGIG (reference sequence). Deletions cut 4 bases from V and 2 bases from J, with 8 bases between. The CDR3 runs 12 residues. This TCR derives from a human donor who was either an allogeneic HSCT recipient or a stem cell or donor lymphocyte infusion donor (not recorded which). It is not recorded whose cells these are; they may come from a transplant donor. Sample: blood, either unsorted or a sorted T cell fraction (not recorded which). This sequence joins TRBV30 and TRBJ1-2; D gene unclear. CDR3 residues: CAWTSVNYGYTF. The CDR3 DNA reads as TGTGCCTGGACCTCGGTCAACTATGGCTACACCTTC.